This T cell receptor (beta chain) originates from a study of shared clonotypes between healthy human individuals. The healthy adult donors were HIV-negative and reported no recent acute infections or vaccinations. Every one of the donors was a Caucasian adult that lived in Nashville, Tennessee. Per the germline V gene, CDR1 is SQVTM and CDR2 is ANQGSEA. With 3 bases removed from V and 4 bases from J, the gap between germline ends came to 13 bases. The CDR3 runs 13 residues. Every immunoSEQ plate was one replicate of a subset's evenly spread DNA. Replicate PCRs run on unsorted PBMC used around 330 ng DNA, which was about 28,000 T cell genomes. This table comes from immunoSEQ multiplex PCR, and its TCRdb copy is limited to in-frame clones, with some not included. The data show about 520,000 clones, about 72% seen once.

The chain combines TRBV29-1 with TRBJ2-7; D is possibly TRBD1 or TRBD2 (7 bases each). Material for sequencing was PBMCs. This TCR was recovered from a woman aged 40 to 49 in good health. Some clones in this sample may be carry-over from other donors' samples. This CDR3 is CSVEAGGGYEQYF. Written as DNA, the CDR3 is TGCAGCGTTGAGGCAGGGGGAGGGTACGAGCAGTACTTC.